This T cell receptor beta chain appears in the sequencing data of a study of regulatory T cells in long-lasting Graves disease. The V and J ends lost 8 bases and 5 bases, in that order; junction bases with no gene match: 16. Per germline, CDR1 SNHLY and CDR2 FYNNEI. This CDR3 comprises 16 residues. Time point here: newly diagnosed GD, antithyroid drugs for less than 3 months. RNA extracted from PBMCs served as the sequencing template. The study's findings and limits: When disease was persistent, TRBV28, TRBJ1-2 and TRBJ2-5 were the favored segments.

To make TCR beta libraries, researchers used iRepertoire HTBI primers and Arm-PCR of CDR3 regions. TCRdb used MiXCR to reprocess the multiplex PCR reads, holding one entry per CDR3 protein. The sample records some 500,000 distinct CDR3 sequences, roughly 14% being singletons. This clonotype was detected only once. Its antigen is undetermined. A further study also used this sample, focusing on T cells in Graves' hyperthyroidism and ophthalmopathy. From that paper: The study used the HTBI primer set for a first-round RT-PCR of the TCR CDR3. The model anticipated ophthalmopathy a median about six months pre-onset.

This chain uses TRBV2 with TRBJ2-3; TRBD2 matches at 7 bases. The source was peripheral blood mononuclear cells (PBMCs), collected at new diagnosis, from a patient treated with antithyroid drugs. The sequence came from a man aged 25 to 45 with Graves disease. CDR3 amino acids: CASLGTGGGHGDTQYF. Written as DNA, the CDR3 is TGTGCCAGCCTCGGAACGGGAGGAGGTCATGGAGATACGCAGTATTTT.